One sample yielded the 29 T cell receptor beta chains listed below, sequenced in a study of radiotherapy plus CTLA-4 blockade in lung cancer. Repertoires were generated with immunoSEQ multiplex PCR, while TCRdb's copy carries only in-frame clones and drops some. The repertoire holds about 97,000 clones, with approximately 75% as singletons. The sequencing here drew on peripheral blood, taken from a patient treated with radiotherapy plus ipilimumab. The receptors derive from a human donor with non-small cell lung cancer who had a partial response to radiotherapy plus ipilimumab. Some clones in this sample may be carry-over from other donors' samples.

This chain links TRBV28 with TRBJ2-5; 14 nucleotides match TRBD2. CDR3 length equals 16 residues. Unmatched junction bases numbered 3, after V lost 2 bases and J lost 4 bases. In germline, CDR1 is MDHEN, CDR2 SYDVKM. The CDR3 is CASSLPGLAGAETQYF. The CDR3 region has the DNA TGTGCCAGCAGTTTACCGGGACTAGCGGGAGCAGAGACCCAGTACTTC.

The gene calls are TRBV5-1 and TRBJ1-2; D may be TRBD1 (6 bases). The CDR3 is 16 residues long. The V and J ends lost 5 bases and 3 bases respectively, with 20 bases between them. Germline loops: CDR1 SGHRS, CDR2 YFSETQ. DNA for the CDR3: TGCGCCAGCAGTATGTTAACAGGGACGCGGGACTATGGCTACACCTTC. Translation gives CASSMLTGTRDYGYTF.

The V gene is TRBV4-1, the J gene TRBJ1-1; D is unclear. V dropped 4 bases and J dropped 6 bases, with 12 bases sitting between them. Looked up from germline, CDR1 is MGHRA and CDR2 is YSYEKL. The CDR3 is made up of 13 amino acids. For the CDR3, the DNA is TGCGCCAGCAGCCTCGGAGAGCAGTCTGAAGCTTTCTTT. It yields the protein CASSLGEQSEAFF.

This clone was counted only a few times. The chain combines TRBV10-2 with TRBJ1-3; D remains ambiguous. The germline CDR1 and CDR2 sequences are WSHSY and SAAADI. Between the trimmed V and J ends, which lost 6 bases and 1 base, there was a span of 13 bases. CDR3 length: 15 amino acids. The CDR3 protein is CASSRSSDSGNTIYF. In nucleotides, the CDR3 is TGCGCCAGCAGCCGGTCGAGCGATTCTGGAAACACCATATATTTT.

V and J are TRBV27 and TRBJ1-4; no clear D gene. The germline V and J ends were trimmed by 3 bases and 8 bases, with 16 bases remaining between them. The germline V gene has CDR1 MNHEY and CDR2 SMNVEV (reference sequence). The CDR3 length is 15 residues. CDR3 DNA: TGTGCCAGCAGTTTCTCCTGGGCGGGTGAGGAAAAACTGTTTTTT. Amino acid sequence: CASSFSWAGEEKLFF.

The rearrangement links TRBV18 to TRBJ1-1; D is perhaps TRBD1 (5 bases). V lost 4 bases and J lost 3, with 9 bases in between. The CDR3 totals 13 residues. Germline CDR1 KGHSH, CDR2 LQKENI. The CDR3 is CASSRAGDTEAFF. CDR3 bases: TGTGCCAGCTCACGCGCGGGGGACACTGAAGCTTTCTTT.

The chain recombines TRBV5-6 with TRBJ2-1, with D hard to call. Germline V gives CDR1 SGHDT, CDR2 YYEEEE. This CDR3 has 15 amino acids. V was shortened by 2 bases and J by 0 bases, with 9 bases between the two germline ends. DNA of the CDR3: TGTGCCAGCAGCTTACGCGGAGACTCCTACAATGAGCAGTTCTTC. Translation: CASSLRGDSYNEQFF.

The rearrangement uses TRBV7-2 and TRBJ1-1; 9 positions match TRBD1. The V gene end was trimmed by 5 bases and the J gene end by 4 bases; junction bases not matched to a gene: 5. The CDR3 has 14 amino acids. The germline CDR1 and CDR2 sequences are SGHTA and FQGNSA. CDR3 sequence reads: CASSRTGEGTEAFF. CDR3 DNA sequence: TGTGCCAGCAGCCGGACAGGGGAGGGCACTGAAGCTTTCTTT.

The rearrangement links TRBV7-9 to TRBJ1-2; tentatively, D is TRBD1 (6 bases). The CDR3 runs 12 residues. Germline assignment: CDR1 SEHNR and CDR2 FQNEAQ (reference sequence). Trimming took 5 bases from V and 7 from J, leaving 11 bases between them. The CDR3 nucleotides are TGTGCCAGCAGCCCGAGACAGGCTGGCTACACCTTC. Protein product: CASSPRQAGYTF.

The chain couples TRBV9 to TRBJ1-6; 10 bases agree with TRBD1. The ends lost 0 bases at V and 9 bases at J; junction bases unmatched: 6. CDR1 is SGDLS and CDR2 is YYNGEE in the germline V gene. This CDR3 comprises 16 residues. The CDR3 is CASSVAPGQGSSPLHF. CDR3 sequence (DNA): TGTGCCAGCAGCGTAGCCCCGGGACAGGGGTCTTCACCCCTCCACTTT.

Comments on this clone: Given the absence of the conserved phenylalanine or tryptophan at the CDR3 end, a read error is likely. The chain recombines TRBV19 with TRBJ1-5; 7 bases fit TRBD1. V lost 4 bases and J lost 6; bases outside the gene matches: 6. This CDR3 contains 14 residues. Germline-derived CDR1 and CDR2 are LNHDA and SQIVND (reference sequence). In nucleotides, the CDR3 is TGTGCCAGTAGTACGAACAGGGGAAGTCAGCCCCAGCATCTT. This codes for CASSTNRGSQPQHL.

The V and J genes are TRBV7-9 and TRBJ1-1; 9 bases map to TRBD1. The CDR3 consists of 14 residues. Germline CDR1 is SEHNR and CDR2 is FQNEAQ (reference sequence). With V trimmed by 0 bases and J by 6 bases, 2 bases remained unmatched. CDR3 DNA sequence: TGTGCCAGCAGCTTAGCACAGGGGGCCTCTGAAGCTTTCTTT. Its translation: CASSLAQGASEAFF. Variable domain in full (rest from reference TRBV7-9 and TRBJ1-1): DTGVSQNPRHKITKRGQNVTFRCDPISEHNRLYWYRQTLGQGPEFLTYFQNEAQLEKSRLLSDRFSAERPKGSFSTLEIQRTEQGDSAMYLCASSLAQGASEAFFGQGTRLTVV.

This clone was seen a single time. This CDR3 reads CSAAAADGYTF. CDR3 DNA sequence: TGCAGTGCCGCCGCGGCAGACGGCTACACCTTC. The V and J genes are TRBV20-1 and TRBJ1-2; D unresolved. Trimming stripped 6 bases from V and 8 bases from J, with 13 bases between. The CDR3 runs to 11 residues. Germline V CDR1 and CDR2: DFQATT, SNEGSKA (reference sequence).

The gene calls are TRBV15 and TRBJ1-5, with a tentative D call TRBD1 (5 bases). The CDR3 runs 15 residues. Germline lookup yields CDR1 LNHNV and CDR2 YYDKDF (reference sequence). Trimming removed 0 bases from V and 6 bases from J, with 12 bases in between. The DNA of the CDR3 is TGTGCCACCAGCAGAGATCCAGGGCTGGGTCAGCCCCAGCATTTT. It is translated as CATSRDPGLGQPQHF.

V and J are TRBV10-2 and TRBJ1-1, with D possibly TRBD1 on 5 matching bases. The CDR3 contains 14 residues. Germline CDR1 and CDR2: WSHSY and SAAADI. The ends were cut back, 6 bases at V and 5 bases at J, with 16 bases in the middle. In DNA form, the CDR3 reads TGCGCCAGCAGGGAAAAGGGGTCTTGGACTGAAGCTTTCTTT. It yields the protein CASREKGSWTEAFF.

CDR3 sequence reads: CASSLTIFNTEAFF. The CDR3 DNA reads TGTGCCAGCAGTTTAACTATCTTCAACACTGAAGCTTTCTTT. The V gene is TRBV27, the J gene TRBJ1-1; D is uncertain. In germline, CDR1 is MNHEY, CDR2 SMNVEV (reference sequence). CDR3 length: 14 amino acids. V lost 2 bases to trimming and J lost 2 bases, with 9 bases between them.

The chain links TRBV9 to TRBJ2-3, with a weak D call TRBD1 (7 bases). Trimming left V 2 bases short and J 5 bases short, with 15 bases between. The CDR3 contains 15 residues. Germline V gene lookup returns CDR1 SGDLS and CDR2 YYNGEE. The CDR3 coding sequence is TGTGCCAGCAGCGTCCAGGGGGGCGCAATAGATACGCAGTATTTT. Translated: CASSVQGGAIDTQYF.

This chain connects TRBV25-1 to TRBJ2-3, with D unclear. Trimming stripped 6 bases from V and 2 bases from J, with 9 bases between. Germline loops: CDR1 MGHDK, CDR2 SYGVNS. The length of the CDR3 is 13 residues. The CDR3 DNA reads as TGTGCCAGCAGAGCAACTAACACAGATACGCAGTATTTT. Its protein is CASRATNTDTQYF.

V gene TRBV19 combines with J gene TRBJ2-3; 8 nucleotides match TRBD2. The V gene's germline CDR1 is LNHDA and CDR2 SQIVND (reference sequence). The V segment lost 2 bases and the J segment 4 bases; nucleotides outside the gene matches: 5. The CDR3 loop spans 15 amino acids. The DNA of the CDR3 is TGTGCCAGTAGTATAAGAGAAGCGGGAGCAGATACGCAGTATTTT. This translates into CASSIREAGADTQYF. Full variable domain (outside the CDR3, taken from reference TRBV19 and TRBJ2-3): DGGITQSPKYLFRKEGQNVTLSCEQNLNHDAMYWYRQDPGQGLRLIYYSQIVNDFQKGDIAEGYSVSREKKESFPLTVTSAQKNPTAFYLCASSIREAGADTQYFGPGTRLTVL.

The V call is TRBV7-2, the J call TRBJ2-7, with TRBD1 as a possible D gene (5 bases). Looked up from germline, CDR1 is SGHTA and CDR2 is FQGNSA. Deletions cut 2 bases from V and 6 bases from J, with 11 bases between. The CDR3 spans 13 residues. DNA of the CDR3: TGTGCCAGCAGCTTACCCAGGGTCGGCGAGCAGTACTTC. Translation gives CASSLPRVGEQYF.

The rearrangement joins TRBV2 to TRBJ2-1; TRBD2 agrees at 7 bases. Germline trimming cut 6 bases from V and 12 bases from J; bases unmatched to any gene: 14. Looked up from germline, CDR1 is SNHLY and CDR2 is FYNNEI. The CDR3 loop spans 14 amino acids. CDR3 DNA: TGTGCCAGCAGGAGGGACTACCGGGGGACCTCGCAGTTCTTC. Protein: CASRRDYRGTSQFF.

CDR3 bases: TGCAGCGTTGAAGACCTGACAGGGTATAACTATGGCTACACCTTC. Its translation is CSVEDLTGYNYGYTF. The J gene is TRBJ1-2, the V gene TRBV29-1; 7 bases map to TRBD1. This CDR3 contains 15 residues. Germline V gene sequence: CDR1 SQVTM, CDR2 ANQGSEA. Trimming cost V 0 bases and J 1 base; bases outside gene matches: 5.

The chain links TRBV10-1 to TRBJ2-1, with D maybe TRBD2 (5 bases). This CDR3 region has 12 residues. V dropped 5 bases and J dropped 7 bases, with 9 bases sitting between them. Germline CDR1 and CDR2: WNHNN and SYGVQD (reference sequence). CDR3 bases: TGCGCCAGCAGTTTCGGCGGGAATGAGCAGTTCTTC. Protein: CASSFGGNEQFF.

This clone was seen only a few times. V and J are TRBV19 and TRBJ1-4, with a possible D match to TRBD1 (6 bases). The CDR3 totals 15 residues. The germline V gene has CDR1 LNHDA and CDR2 SQIVND (reference sequence). The V end was cut by 11 bases, the J end by 0 bases, with 16 bases between. CDR3 bases: TGTGCCGCGGGCTCAGGGGAAGCAACTAATGAAAAACTGTTTTTT. Encoded protein: CAAGSGEATNEKLFF. Variable domain in full (rest from reference TRBV19 and TRBJ1-4): DGGITQSPKYLFRKEGQNVTLSCEQNLNHDAMYWYRQDPGQGLRLIYYSQIVNDFQKGDIAEGYSVSREKKESFPLTVTSAQKNPTAFYLCAAGSGEATNEKLFFGSGTQLSVL.

The V gene is TRBV5-4, the J gene TRBJ2-1, with TRBD1 matching 9 bases. The V gene end was trimmed by 0 bases and the J gene end by 4 bases; junction bases not matched to a gene: 2. The CDR3 is 15 amino acids. Germline V gives CDR1 SGHNT, CDR2 YYREEE (reference sequence). This CDR3 is CASSLGDRVYNEQFF. CDR3 in DNA: TGTGCCAGCAGCTTGGGGGACAGGGTTTACAATGAGCAGTTCTTC.

In this sample, this clone turned up a few times. The chain carries TRBV7-9 and TRBJ1-1; 8 bases line up with TRBD1. Germline CDR1 is SEHNR and CDR2 is FQNEAQ (reference sequence). The CDR3 is 12 amino acids. V dropped 2 bases and J dropped 8; count of bases not matched to a gene: 1. The CDR3 sequence is CASSLRTGEAFF. The DNA for the CDR3 is TGTGCCAGCAGCTTAAGGACAGGGGAAGCTTTCTTT.

This clone was recorded only once. The rearrangement links TRBV11-3 to TRBJ1-5; D uncertain. The CDR3 length is 14 residues. The germline V gene encodes CDR1 SGHNT and CDR2 YENEEA. Trimming removed 1 base at V and 6 bases at J, with 10 bases between. CDR3 sequence (DNA): TGTGCCAGCAGCTTAGTCCGATTTAGTCAGCCCCAGCATTTT. This gives the protein CASSLVRFSQPQHF.

The chain links TRBV2 to TRBJ2-1; TRBD2 aligns across 9 bases. Germline-derived CDR1 and CDR2 are SNHLY and FYNNEI. Trimming took 11 bases from V and 8 from J; bases not matched to a gene: 13. The CDR3 extends over 14 amino acids. The CDR3 here is CAGRSGGQVYEQFF. For the CDR3, the DNA is TGTGCCGGTCGGAGCGGGGGGCAGGTATATGAGCAGTTCTTC.

The rearrangement links TRBV19 to TRBJ2-7; TRBD2 is a possible D gene (5 bases). Trimming took off 3 bases at V and 4 bases at J, with 13 bases between the two ends. The germline V gene has CDR1 LNHDA and CDR2 SQIVND (reference sequence). This CDR3 region has 14 residues. The CDR3 bases are TGTGCCAGTAGTATTGGCACCCGAGGGTACGAGCAGTACTTC. Protein product: CASSIGTRGYEQYF.